The present TCR beta chain was sequenced within a study of siplizumab effects on memory and regulatory T cells. CDR1 is MNHEY and CDR2 is SVGAGI in the germline V gene. This CDR3 is built from 15 residues. V lost 7 bases to trimming and J lost 1 base, with 13 bases between them. About 100,000 TCR templates underwent assay in every sample. Assay: immunoSEQ multiplex PCR; the TCRdb copy retains only in-frame clones and omits some. The sample records fewer than 100,000 clones, approximately 95% being singletons. This receptor was identified in a human donor in good health. The V gene is TRBV6-5, the J gene TRBJ2-2; D tentatively fits TRBD1 or TRBD2 (6 bases each). The sequencing sample was made of CD8+ T cells sorted from blood. For the CDR3, the DNA is TGTGCCAGCACCTCGGGGGCTGGGAACACCGGGGAGCTGTTTTTT. Translating it yields CASTSGAGNTGELFF.